This TCR beta chain was sequenced for a study of OX40 agonist ivuxolimab in advanced cancers. At the level of the study: A mean age of around 66 years, range about 20 to 90, was recorded, and under 85% were male.

Profiling relied on immunoSEQ multiplex PCR, and the TCRdb table lists in-frame clones only, not all of them. In the table there are fewer than 95,000 clones, over 75% of which are singletons. From germline, CDR1 is SGHTA and CDR2 FQGNSA. V was cut by 3 bases and J by 6 bases, with 8 bases left in between. This CDR3 has 12 amino acids. Sampled blood was obtained at baseline, cycle 4 day 1, and cycle 7 day 1. The material sequenced was CD4+ or CD8+ T cells sorted from blood, taken in a trial of the OX40 agonist ivuxolimab. This receptor was obtained from an adult with an advanced solid tumor such as melanoma, head and neck, liver or kidney cancer. The chain joins TRBV7-2 to TRBJ1-1; TRBD1 is a possible D gene (6 bases). Here the CDR3 reads CASSFYRAEAFF. CDR3 DNA sequence: TGTGCCAGCAGCTTTTACAGGGCTGAAGCTTTCTTT.